These T cell receptor beta chains were read from a single sample in a study of cytomegalovirus exposure and HLA in healthy donors. Data came from immunoSEQ multiplex PCR; TCRdb stores just in-frame clones and leaves some out. The sample contains 150,000 to 200,000 clones, 9.5% of which appear only once. The specimen was PBMCs. The receptors were sampled from a woman younger than 45 in good health and CMV-seropositive. Each CDR3 is given with its conserved first and last residue. Fields, in order: CDR3 length, V gene, J gene, CDR3 protein.

>15|TRBV19|TRBJ2-7
CASSAGLAGSYEQYF
>14|TRBV5-1|TRBJ2-7
CASSLASSSDEQYF
>12|TRBV2|TRBJ2-1
CASSQTGLGQFF
>15|TRBV9|TRBJ1-1
CASSVTVGSGTEAFF
>15|TRBV5-8|TRBJ1-5
CASSPGQGRNQPQHF
>14|TRBV18|TRBJ2-7
CASSPPRQAYEQYF
>16|TRBV5-1|TRBJ2-7
CASSLVPGQGSNEQYF
>15|TRBV7-3|TRBJ2-1
CASSLTGGTGVEEFF
>15|TRBV7-7|TRBJ2-5
CASSDPLTGGETQYF
>16|TRBV6-5|TRBJ2-2
CASSYSTGGNTGELFF
>13|TRBV11-3|-
CASSSPGSYEQYF
>16|TRBV25-1|TRBJ2-5
CASSEYKLAGAETQYF
>14|TRBV5-1|TRBJ1-1
CASSLTPTGEKAFF
>13|TRBV9|TRBJ2-2
CASSVGTGGELFF
>16|TRBV4-2|TRBJ2-7
CASSQLAGGSSYEQYF
>17|TRBV18|TRBJ1-5
CASSTSGVVYGNQPQHF
>15|TRBV4-2|TRBJ2-7
CASSQGLAVGYEQYF
>11|TRBV20-1|TRBJ1-2
CSALDRAGYTF
>14|TRBV6-1|TRBJ1-1
CASNDRVGNTEAFF
>16|TRBV27|TRBJ2-1
CASSSTSGRSYNEQFF
>16|TRBV7-2|TRBJ2-1
CASSLTTGGLYNEQFF
>14|TRBV18|TRBJ1-5
CASSPTDRTQPQHF
>15|TRBV25-1|TRBJ2-4
CASSGAGRGKNIQYF
>14|TRBV5-1|TRBJ1-3
CASSLDNSGNTIYF
>13|TRBV10-2|TRBJ2-5
CASSHRGQETQYF
>19|TRBV27|TRBJ2-1
CASSLRGLAGGPLYNEQFF
>14|TRBV5-1|-
CASSFGTSGNEQYF
>15|TRBV11-2|TRBJ2-3
CASSLGQASTDTQYF
>15|TRBV28|TRBJ1-3
CASSLGGTGRNTIYF
>16|TRBV5-4|TRBJ2-7
CASSLERSGASYEQYF
>16|TRBV5-1|TRBJ2-7
CASSLAMTSGSYEQYF
>14|TRBV9|TRBJ1-1
CASSVDYKWTEAFF
>12|TRBV15|TRBJ2-7
CATGGLGYEQYF
>16|TRBV27|TRBJ2-7
CASSLSRTAYPYEQYF
>12|TRBV2|TRBJ2-7
CANMWKGGEQYF
>18|TRBV12-5|TRBJ2-1
CASGLPPMGGRLKGEQFF
>16|TRBV5-4|TRBJ1-1
CASSSSGDRAGIVAFF
>16|TRBV23-1|TRBJ2-7
CASRRQARGAGYEQYF
>15|TRBV5-1|TRBJ1-1
CASSGNRGPNTEAFF
>14|TRBV4-1|TRBJ1-1
CASRAQGLNTEAFF
>13|TRBV9|TRBJ1-2
CASSVGQGRGYTF
>15|TRBV2|TRBJ1-5
CASREDRPSNQPQHF
>16|TRBV11-2|TRBJ2-3
CASSLLLAGYTDTQYF
>15|TRBV7-9|TRBJ2-3
CASSLLAGAGDTQYF
>13|TRBV30|TRBJ1-5
CAWSVRGDQPQHF
>15|TRBV5-6|TRBJ2-1
CASSYWTSGYNEQFF
>17|TRBV7-9|TRBJ2-3
CASSGEGAGGPTDTQYF
>13|TRBV6-5|TRBJ1-4
CASSYGPDEKLFF
>13|TRBV2|TRBJ2-3
CARGGESADTQYF
>12|TRBV2|TRBJ2-5
CASRGGQETQYF
>15|TRBV4-2|TRBJ2-1
CASSQDTGSINQQFF
>13|TRBV19|TRBJ1-1
CASSIVRGTEAFF